This TCR beta chain is from a study of T cells in Graves' hyperthyroidism and ophthalmopathy. Study results and caveats: Most expanded thyroid clonotypes above 0.001 also appeared in blood.

The investigators amplified TCR beta CDR3 regions from RNA transcripts. During a first-round RT-PCR of the TCR CDR3, the HTBI primer set was used. Via MiXCR, TCRdb re-called the multiplex PCR reads, giving one row per CDR3 protein. The sample records 550,000 to 800,000 distinct CDR3 sequences, roughly 15% being singletons. Note on this clonotype: Antigen: not known.

V lost 3 bases to trimming and J lost 0 bases, with 14 bases between them. The V gene's germline CDR1 is SGHVS and CDR2 FNYEAQ. This CDR3 has 17 amino acids. The receptor comes from a man aged 18 to 29 with Graves' hyperthyroidism. The chain is built from TRBV7-6 and TRBJ2-2; a weak D match, TRBD2 (6 bases). Sequencing was done on a sample of blood. The CDR3, as DNA: TGTGCCAGCAGCTTCTCCGAGCGGGCCGCGAACACCGGGGAGCTGTTTTTT. Its translation: CASSFSERAANTGELFF. Full variable domain (rest looked up from reference TRBV7-6 and TRBJ2-2): GAGVSQSPRYKVTKRGQDVALRCDPISGHVSLYWYRQALGQGPEFLTYFNYEAQQDKSGLPNDRFSAERPEGSISTLTIQRTEQRDSAMYRCASSFSERAANTGELFFGEGSRLTVL.